Following are 17 T cell receptor beta chains from one sample sequenced in a study of identical twins. TCRdb called the 5' RACE reads again in MiXCR, with one record for every CDR3 protein. Among approximately 300,000 distinct CDR3 sequences listed, over 8.5% were seen once. This sample was shared with a second study, whose subject was yellow fever vaccine responses in identical twins.

Sequencing used CD8+ T cells sorted from blood. The receptor set was obtained from a woman in her late teens or twenties in good health.

This clonotype was counted ten times or more. V gene TRBV6-5 combines with J gene TRBJ2-5; 10 positions match TRBD2. Germline V lookup: CDR1 MNHEY, CDR2 SVGAGI. Trimming removed 0 bases from V and 5 bases from J; junction bases left unmatched: 6. The CDR3 spans 16 residues. In DNA, the CDR3 is TGTGCCAGCAGTTACTCGCCTAGCGGGAGTCGGGAGACCCAGTACTTC. As protein: CASSYSPSGSRETQYF.

The V gene is TRBV28, the J gene TRBJ2-3; 8 bases agree with TRBD2. Germline assignment: CDR1 MDHEN and CDR2 SYDVKM. The V and J ends lost 10 bases and 3 bases, in that order; junction bases with no gene match: 9. This CDR3 is 14 amino acids long. The CDR3 DNA follows: TGTGCCACCCGGGAGGGTTGGGGTACAGATACGCAGTATTTT. Translating it yields CATREGWGTDTQYF.

In its sample, this clonotype was seen a few times. V is TRBV7-8 and J is TRBJ2-1; the match to TRBD1 covers 8 bases. The junction had 4 bases not matched to a gene; V was cut back by 4 bases and J by 14 bases. This CDR3 is built from 11 residues. Germline CDR1 is SGHVS and CDR2 is FQNEAQ. This CDR3 reads CASSSGQGEFF. Here the CDR3 DNA reads TGTGCCAGCAGCTCCGGACAGGGCGAGTTCTTC. Together with reference TRBV7-8 and TRBJ2-1, the CDR3 gives the full variable domain: GAGVSQSPRYKVAKRGQDVALRCDPISGHVSLFWYQQALGQGPEFLTYFQNEAQLDKSGLPSDRFFAERPEGSVSTLKIQRTQQEDSAVYLCASSSGQGEFFGPGTRLTVL.

This clonotype was recorded a few times. The chain employs TRBV12-3 or TRBV12-4 and TRBJ2-3; 15 nucleotides match TRBD2. V shed 5 bases, J shed 4 bases, and the junction held 7 bases outside the gene matches. The CDR3 runs to 17 residues. The CDR3 region is CASSGLAGGWAPDTQYF. Here the CDR3 DNA reads TGTGCCAGCAGTGGACTAGCGGGGGGGTGGGCGCCAGATACGCAGTATTTT.

V gene TRBV6-5 combines with J gene TRBJ2-2; D uncertain. The V gene lost 8 bases and the J gene lost 1 base, with 8 bases spanning the gap. CDR1 is MNHEY and CDR2 is SVGAGI in the germline V gene. The CDR3 covers 13 residues. The DNA of the CDR3 is TGTGCCAGCTGCGACGGGAACACCGGGGAGCTGTTTTTT. Encoded protein: CASCDGNTGELFF.

The rearrangement links TRBV7-2 to TRBJ2-5; 11 bases align to TRBD2. V was clipped by 4 bases and J by 4 bases; unmatched bases: 8. The CDR3 loop spans 16 amino acids. Germline V gene data show CDR1 as SGHTA and CDR2 as FQGNSA. The CDR3 reads CASSSIAGGPLETQYF. For the CDR3, the DNA is TGTGCCAGCAGCTCGATAGCGGGGGGGCCTCTAGAGACCCAGTACTTC.

The chain is built from TRBV2 and TRBJ1-3; D remains ambiguous. The CDR3 spans 14 residues. From germline, CDR1 is SNHLY and CDR2 FYNNEI. Trimming shortened V by 1 base and J by 2 bases, and 6 bases separated the two germline ends. The CDR3 nucleotides read TGTGCCAGCAGTGAAGTTCTTACTGGAAACACCATATATTTT. Translation: CASSEVLTGNTIYF.

This clonotype appeared many times. The chain uses TRBV4-1 and TRBJ2-7; D is undetermined. Per germline, CDR1 MGHRA and CDR2 YSYEKL. Trimming removed 4 bases at V and 5 bases at J, with 12 bases between. The CDR3 has 13 amino acids. CDR3 sequence reads: CASSLRPANEQYF. CDR3 DNA: TGCGCCAGCAGCCTTCGGCCCGCCAACGAGCAGTACTTC.

A few counts support this clonotype. The chain couples TRBV27 to TRBJ2-1, with TRBD2 identical over 10 bases. Germline CDR1 MNHEY, CDR2 SMNVEV (reference sequence). This CDR3 is 14 amino acids long. With V trimmed by 6 bases and J by 8 bases, 7 bases remained unmatched. This CDR3 reads CASSFSGGRYEQFF. The CDR3 region has the DNA TGTGCCAGCAGCTTTAGCGGGGGGAGGTATGAGCAGTTCTTC.

This clonotype has just a few counts. The rearrangement uses TRBV7-9 and TRBJ2-3; either TRBD1 or TRBD2 may fit D (6 bases each). Germline V gives CDR1 SEHNR, CDR2 FQNEAQ (reference sequence). The CDR3 runs 15 residues. The germline V and J ends were trimmed by 5 bases and 4 bases, with 16 bases remaining between them. The CDR3 protein is CASSPKGGAADTQYF. Here the CDR3 DNA reads TGTGCCAGCAGCCCTAAGGGGGGCGCGGCAGATACGCAGTATTTT.

This clonotype was counted at least ten times. The chain combines TRBV2 with TRBJ2-3; 12 bases fit TRBD2. Germline values: CDR1 SNHLY, CDR2 FYNNEI. With V trimmed by 6 bases and J by 5 bases, 3 bases remained unmatched. This CDR3 spans 14 amino acids. The CDR3 loop reads CASSGLAGLDTQYF. The CDR3 nucleotides read TGTGCCAGCAGCGGACTAGCGGGGTTAGATACGCAGTATTTT. Full variable domain (remainder filled in from reference TRBV2 and TRBJ2-3): EPEVTQTPSHQVTQMGQEVILRCVPISNHLYFYWYRQILGQKVEFLVSFYNNEISEKSEIFDDQFSVERPDGSNFTLKIRSTKLEDSAMYFCASSGLAGLDTQYFGPGTRLTVL.

This clonotype was counted ten times or more. The chain carries TRBV4-3 and TRBJ2-4; D is undetermined. The V gene's germline CDR1 is LGHNA and CDR2 YSLEER. Trimming stripped 0 bases from V and 8 bases from J, with 8 bases between. The CDR3 spans 13 residues. CDR3 coding DNA: TGCGCCAGCAGCCAAGACCGGACCTACATTCAGTACTTC. Protein product: CASSQDRTYIQYF.

This clonotype was observed once. The V call is TRBV9, the J call TRBJ2-7; 8 nucleotides align to TRBD2. Trimming removed 4 bases from V and 5 bases from J; junction bases left unmatched: 11. The CDR3 extends over 15 amino acids. In germline, CDR1 is SGDLS, CDR2 YYNGEE. CDR3 nucleotides: TGTGCCAGCAGCTCTACTCCGGGACTAGGTAACGAGCAGTACTTC. This sequence encodes CASSSTPGLGNEQYF.

This clonotype has just a few counts. The genes are TRBV30 and TRBJ1-1; weak D call: TRBD1 (6 bases). This CDR3 is 16 amino acids long. V was pared by 0 bases and J by 1 base, with 15 bases between. The V gene's germline CDR1 is GTSNPN and CDR2 SVGIG (reference sequence). As DNA, the CDR3 is TGTGCCTGGAGTGTAGACTCTGGGGGCCCGAACACTGAAGCTTTCTTT. It yields the protein CAWSVDSGGPNTEAFF.

V usage is TRBV12-3 or TRBV12-4 and J usage is TRBJ2-7; unclear D gene. The CDR3 is 14 amino acids. V was shortened by 1 base and J by 0 bases, with 7 bases between the two germline ends. The CDR3 reads CASSLELSSYEQYF. CDR3 coding DNA: TGTGCCAGCAGTTTAGAACTAAGCTCCTACGAGCAGTACTTC.

CDR3 loop: CATRTGATEAFF. CDR3 nucleotide sequence: TGTGCCACCCGGACAGGGGCGACTGAAGCTTTCTTT. The chain combines TRBV19 with TRBJ1-1, with 9 bases aligning to TRBD1. The junction had 5 bases not matched to a gene; V was cut back by 10 bases and J by 5 bases. Germline-derived CDR1 and CDR2 are LNHDA and SQIVND (reference sequence). This CDR3 is 12 amino acids long.

Ten or more counts support this clonotype. The rearrangement joins TRBV4-1 to TRBJ2-7, with a tentative D call TRBD2 (5 bases). The germline CDR1 and CDR2 sequences are MGHRA and YSYEKL. This CDR3 contains 15 residues. V was pared by 0 bases and J by 3 bases, with 12 bases between. CDR3 sequence: CASSQDRAGGYEQYF. CDR3 sequence (DNA): TGCGCCAGCAGCCAAGATCGGGCAGGAGGCTACGAGCAGTACTTC.